This TCR beta chain was profiled in a study of shared clonotypes between healthy human individuals. With respect to this clone: The antigen remains undetermined.

General study points: Relative to their counterparts shared across all four donors, non-shared clonotypes exhibited diminished generation probabilities.

Assay execution proceeded at the deep level. The table came from immunoSEQ multiplex PCR; TCRdb's copy has only in-frame clones and leaves some out. The sample has over 2 million clones; 95% are singletons. The germline CDR1 and CDR2 sequences are SNHLY and FYNNEI. The CDR3 has 14 amino acids. J gave up 4 bases and V 6 bases, and 4 bases lay outside the gene matches. The receptor was derived from a young man in good health. The sequenced sample was naive CD4+ T cells sorted from blood. Subset denoted: CD45RA+ positively selected. The chain employs TRBV2 and TRBJ1-5; 9 nucleotides line up with TRBD1. CDR3 sequence: CASRTGTGNQPQHF. The CDR3 DNA is TGTGCCAGCAGGACCGGGACAGGGAATCAGCCCCAGCATTTT.